A single sample gave rise to the 4 T cell receptor beta chains below, sequenced in a study of cytomegalovirus exposure and HLA in healthy donors. Primers for the PCR totalled 60 Vbeta and 13 Jbeta. The data were produced by immunoSEQ multiplex PCR, yet TCRdb's version contains in-frame clones alone and is incomplete. Here the sample spans tens of thousands of clones, roughly 70% being singletons. The source material was PBMCs. Receptor source: a man aged 25 to 40 in good health and CMV-seronegative.

This clone turned up a few times. This CDR3 reads CASSYRDSGANVLTF. The DNA for the CDR3 is TGTGCCAGCAGTTACCGAGACTCTGGGGCCAACGTCCTGACTTTC. This chain joins TRBV6-5 and TRBJ2-6; D gene ambiguous. Trimming cost V 2 bases and J 0 bases, with 5 bases left between them. CDR1 and CDR2 (germline): MNHEY, SVGAGI. The CDR3 totals 15 residues.

This clone came up a few times. V gene TRBV7-9 combines with J gene TRBJ1-1; TRBD1 agrees at 7 bases. Germline V lookup: CDR1 SEHNR, CDR2 FQNEAQ (reference sequence). The V and J ends lost 0 bases and 6 bases, in that order; junction bases with no gene match: 7. The CDR3 has 15 amino acids. The CDR3 spells CASSLAGQVGPEAFF. The CDR3 nucleotides are TGTGCCAGCAGCTTAGCCGGACAGGTCGGGCCTGAAGCTTTCTTT. The entire variable domain, with the rest obtained from reference TRBV7-9 and TRBJ1-1, is as follows: DTGVSQNPRHKITKRGQNVTFRCDPISEHNRLYWYRQTLGQGPEFLTYFQNEAQLEKSRLLSDRFSAERPKGSFSTLEIQRTEQGDSAMYLCASSLAGQVGPEAFFGQGTRLTVV.

V usage is TRBV7-6 and J usage is TRBJ2-7, with 7 bases identical to TRBD2. The J call may be wrong; the DNA end is better matched by TRBJ2-1. Germline CDR1 and CDR2: SGHVS and FNYEAQ. The CDR3 sequence is 16 residues long. In DNA form, the CDR3 reads TGTGCCAGCAGCAATAGCGGGTGGGGCTCCTACAATGAGCAGTTCTTC. It codes for CASSNSGWGSYNEQFF.

The chain uses TRBV13 and TRBJ1-4, with a possible D match to TRBD1 (6 bases). This CDR3 region has 16 residues. Germline CDR1 reads PRHDT; CDR2 reads FYEKMQ (reference sequence). The V and J ends lost 5 bases and 7 bases respectively, with 20 bases between them. CDR3 sequence: CASSHPGGQVREKLFF. The CDR3 coding sequence is TGTGCCAGCAGCCATCCGGGGGGGCAGGTCCGTGAAAAACTGTTTTTT.